These T cell receptor beta chains were read from a single sample in a study of vaccination effects on CD4 cells after COVID-19. Libraries were prepared by immunoSEQ multiplex PCR; TCRdb keeps only in-frame clonotypes and omits some of them. The sample yields about 41,000 clones, approximately 80% seen once. Antigen specificity for these receptors is unknown. Specimen: CD4+ T cells from PBMCs cultured with HCoV-NL63 spike peptides, collected before COVID-19 vaccination. All receptors come from a human donor who received a COVID-19 vaccine. The CDR3 runs from the conserved cysteine through the conserved F or W. The order of the fields is J gene, D gene, V gene, CDR3 protein, CDR3 DNA. The D gene is left open where the match is weak.

J gene: TRBJ1-2
D gene: NA
V gene: TRBV15
CDR3 protein: CATSRDLYGLYTF
CDR3 DNA: TGTGCCACCAGCAGAGATCTCTACGGTTTGTACACCTTC

J gene: TRBJ1-3
D gene: NA
V gene: TRBV10-1
CDR3 protein: CASSYQGGELRIRSGNTIYF
CDR3 DNA: TGCGCCAGCAGTTATCAGGGAGGTGAACTTCGTATACGCTCTGGAAACACCATATATTTT

J gene: TRBJ1-5
D gene: NA
V gene: TRBV4-2
CDR3 protein: CASSQDKYSNQPQHF
CDR3 DNA: TGTGCCAGCAGCCAAGACAAGTATAGCAATCAGCCCCAGCATTTT

J gene: TRBJ2-3
D gene: TRBD2
V gene: TRBV20-1
CDR3 protein: CSASAGLAGLGTQYF
CDR3 DNA: TGCAGTGCTAGTGCCGGACTAGCGGGGTTAGGTACGCAGTATTTT

J gene: TRBJ1-2
D gene: NA
V gene: TRBV7-9
CDR3 protein: CASSLMAGDLKGGYTF
CDR3 DNA: TGTGCCAGCAGCTTAATGGCAGGGGATTTAAAAGGTGGCTACACCTTC

J gene: TRBJ2-1
D gene: NA
V gene: TRBV20-1
CDR3 protein: CSARAYNEQFF
CDR3 DNA: TGCAGTGCTCGAGCCTACAATGAGCAGTTCTTC

J gene: TRBJ1-3
D gene: NA
V gene: TRBV18
CDR3 protein: CASSQGGGSGNTIYF
CDR3 DNA: TGTGCCAGCTCCCAGGGAGGGGGCTCTGGAAACACCATATATTTT

J gene: TRBJ1-1
D gene: TRBD1
V gene: TRBV9
CDR3 protein: CASSAPTGGHTEAFF
CDR3 DNA: TGTGCCAGCAGCGCCCCGACAGGGGGGCACACTGAAGCTTTCTTT

J gene: TRBJ2-2
D gene: NA
V gene: TRBV5-4
CDR3 protein: CASSSQGTTGELFF
CDR3 DNA: TGTGCCAGCAGCTCCCAGGGGACCACCGGGGAGCTGTTTTTT

J gene: TRBJ1-2
D gene: NA
V gene: TRBV4-3
CDR3 protein: CASSQASQGLGGYTF
CDR3 DNA: TGCGCCAGCAGCCAAGCGTCCCAGGGGCTGGGAGGCTACACCTTC

J gene: TRBJ2-2
D gene: NA
V gene: TRBV29-1
CDR3 protein: CSARQYTGELFF
CDR3 DNA: TGCAGCGCACGACAGTACACCGGGGAGCTGTTTTTT